In its sample, the clone carrying this T cell receptor (beta chain) was seen many times. Its antigen is unidentified. CDR3 length: 14 residues. Trimming removed 3 bases from V and 5 bases from J, with 12 bases in between. CDR1 is SGHVS, CDR2 FQNEAQ, per germline. The data were obtained in a study of regulatory T cells in long-lasting Graves disease. Study-wide points: Clonotypes that were public and shared totalled a few thousand in persistent patients versus 800 to 1,000 in new patients.

Researchers made TCR beta libraries by using iRepertoire HTBI primers and running Arm-PCR on CDR3 regions. TCRdb redid the calling of the multiplex PCR reads with MiXCR, one entry per CDR3 protein. The sample yields hundreds of thousands of distinct CDR3 sequences, approximately 20% seen once. Regarding time point: newly diagnosed GD, antithyroid drugs for less than 3 months. The TCR library used RNA extracted from PBMCs. Graves' disease diagnoses used American Thyroid Association guidelines. This sequence was found in a female donor with Graves disease. The chain has TRBV7-8 and TRBJ2-3; perhaps TRBD2 as D (5 bases). The input for sequencing was peripheral blood mononuclear cells (PBMCs), taken at new diagnosis, from a patient treated with antithyroid drugs. The CDR3 here is CASSFGSARDTQYF. Here the CDR3 DNA reads TGTGCCAGCAGCTTTGGTAGCGCTCGAGATACGCAGTATTTT. Filled out from reference TRBV7-8 and TRBJ2-3, the complete variable domain reads GAGVSQSPRYKVAKRGQDVALRCDPISGHVSLFWYQQALGQGPEFLTYFQNEAQLDKSGLPSDRFFAERPEGSVSTLKIQRTQQEDSAVYLCASSFGSARDTQYFGPGTRLTVL.